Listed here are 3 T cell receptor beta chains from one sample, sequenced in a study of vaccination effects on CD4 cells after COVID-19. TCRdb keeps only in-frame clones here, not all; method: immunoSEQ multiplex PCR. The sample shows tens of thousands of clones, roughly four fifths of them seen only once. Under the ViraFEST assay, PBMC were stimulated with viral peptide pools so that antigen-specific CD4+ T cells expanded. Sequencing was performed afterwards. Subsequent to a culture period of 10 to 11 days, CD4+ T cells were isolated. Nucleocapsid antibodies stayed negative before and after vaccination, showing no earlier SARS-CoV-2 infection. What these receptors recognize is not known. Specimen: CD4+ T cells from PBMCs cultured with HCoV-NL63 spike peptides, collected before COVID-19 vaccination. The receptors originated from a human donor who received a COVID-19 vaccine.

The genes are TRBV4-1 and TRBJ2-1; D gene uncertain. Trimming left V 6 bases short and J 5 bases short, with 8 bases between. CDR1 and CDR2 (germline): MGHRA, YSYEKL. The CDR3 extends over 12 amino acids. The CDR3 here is CASSREHNEQFF. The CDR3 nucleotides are TGCGCCAGCAGTAGGGAACACAATGAGCAGTTCTTC.

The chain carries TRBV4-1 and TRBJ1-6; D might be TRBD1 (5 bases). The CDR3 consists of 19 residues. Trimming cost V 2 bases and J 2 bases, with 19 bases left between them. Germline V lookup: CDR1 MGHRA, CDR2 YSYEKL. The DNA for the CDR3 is TGCGCCAGCAGCCAATTGGCGGCAGGGCTCGGGGCCTATAATTCACCCCTCCACTTT. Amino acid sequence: CASSQLAAGLGAYNSPLHF.

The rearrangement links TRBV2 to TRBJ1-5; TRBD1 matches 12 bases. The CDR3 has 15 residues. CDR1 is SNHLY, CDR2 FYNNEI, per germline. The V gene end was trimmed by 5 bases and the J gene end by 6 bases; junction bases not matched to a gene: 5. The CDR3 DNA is TGTGCCAGCAGTTATGTGGGACAGGGGGCTCAGCCCCAGCATTTT. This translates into CASSYVGQGAQPQHF.